This TCR beta chain was found in a study of T cell clonality in common variable immunodeficiency. The study, taken as a whole, reports: Common variable immunodeficiency TCR beta sequences reportedly had fewer deletions and N-nucleotide insertions. Compared with healthy controls, CVID subjects showed increased TCRbeta clonality, mostly in about a third.

Germline V gene data show CDR1 as DFQATT and CDR2 as SNEGSKA (reference sequence). The CDR3 consists of 14 residues. Trimming at V came to 4 bases and at J to 2 bases, leaving 7 bases not matched to a gene. Only a few counts were recorded for this clone. Its specificity is not known. The CDR3 extends 3 residues past the end of the read, so its final part is completed from the germline J gene. TCRdb's table, derived via immunoSEQ multiplex PCR, lists solely in-frame clones and lacks some. The sample contains 30,000 to 40,000 clones, none occurring once; 6.1% lies in the top ten. The chain employs TRBV20-1 and TRBJ2-7, with 8 nucleotides matching TRBD2. Sequencing used peripheral blood mononuclear cells. The receptor was derived from a human donor with common variable immunodeficiency. The CDR3 bases that were read are TGCAGTGCTAATCGAGCGGGGGTTCCCTACGAG. Translation: CSANRAGVPYE. From start to end, the CDR3 is CSANRAGVPYEQYF.